Listed here are 20 T cell receptor beta chains from one sample, sequenced in a study of CD8 T cells in ankylosing spondylitis (dated by TCRdb to 2016 to 2017). Library preparation employed 5' RACE. TCRdb lists the instrument as Illumina HiSeq 2500. The raw public data were reprocessed by TCRdb itself: fastp quality trimming at Q25, MiXCR clonotype calling, in-frame beta chains only. Rows are unified per CDR3 protein, each entry keeping the most common DNA and genes. The sample table lists about 30,000 distinct CDR3 sequences, 5% to 5.5% of them with a count of one. Together, the top ten hold about 1.8% of the sample. Sample: blood, either unsorted or a sorted T cell fraction (not recorded which). All receptors come from a female donor with ankylosing spondylitis or in good health (not recorded which).

Many counts were recorded for this clonotype. V gene TRBV9 combines with J gene TRBJ2-1; 12 bases map to TRBD2. Looked up from germline, CDR1 is SGDLS and CDR2 is YYNGEE. V lost 4 bases and J lost 3; bases outside the gene matches: 8. The CDR3 loop spans 17 amino acids. CDR3 nucleotide sequence: TGTGCCAGCAGCCACCGAGAGACTAGCGGGAGCTACAATGAGCAGTTCTTC. This gives the protein CASSHRETSGSYNEQFF.

The chain has TRBV9 and TRBJ1-1; D gene uncertain. The V and J ends lost 0 bases and 0 bases respectively, with 9 bases between them. The CDR3 sequence is 15 residues long. Per germline, CDR1 SGDLS and CDR2 YYNGEE. The CDR3 nucleotides read TGTGCCAGCAGCGTAGGGTCAAGTATGAACACTGAAGCTTTCTTT. This translates into CASSVGSSMNTEAFF.

The genes are TRBV9 and TRBJ2-4; D is perhaps TRBD2 (6 bases). Trimming pared 4 bases from V and 8 bases from J, leaving 16 bases between. Germline CDR1 is SGDLS and CDR2 is YYNGEE. This CDR3 comprises 14 residues. CDR3 DNA sequence: TGTGCCAGCAGCCCGGGAGACGGAAGGGACATTCAGTACTTC. It yields the protein CASSPGDGRDIQYF.

The V call is TRBV9, the J call TRBJ2-2; tentatively, D is TRBD1 (7 bases). The germline gives CDR1 SGDLS, CDR2 YYNGEE. The V and J ends lost 4 bases and 5 bases respectively, with 15 bases between them. The CDR3 has 15 residues. CDR3 in amino acids: CASSPVSGGTGELFF. The CDR3 DNA reads as TGTGCCAGCAGCCCAGTTTCAGGGGGGACCGGGGAGCTGTTTTTT.

In this sample, this clonotype turned up many times. The chain employs TRBV9 and TRBJ1-1; perhaps TRBD1 as D (6 bases). This CDR3 is built from 15 residues. Deletions cut 4 bases from V and 4 bases from J, with 17 bases between. CDR1 is SGDLS and CDR2 is YYNGEE in the germline V gene. For the CDR3, the DNA is TGTGCCAGCAGCTTTAGGGACACCTTGGGCACTGAAGCTTTCTTT. It is translated as CASSFRDTLGTEAFF.

V and J are TRBV9 and TRBJ2-3, with 8 bases identical to TRBD1. The V segment lost 4 bases and the J segment 2 bases; nucleotides outside the gene matches: 3. Germline CDR1 is SGDLS and CDR2 is YYNGEE. The CDR3 runs to 14 residues. CDR3 region: CASSTGQATDTQYF. The CDR3 DNA follows: TGTGCCAGCAGCACGGGACAGGCCACAGATACGCAGTATTTT. Filled out from reference TRBV9 and TRBJ2-3, the complete variable domain reads DSGVTQTPKHLITATGQRVTLRCSPRSGDLSVYWYQQSLDQGLQFLIQYYNGEERAKGNILERFSAQQFPDLHSELNLSSLELGDSALYFCASSTGQATDTQYFGPGTRLTVL.

The table lists this clonotype with a few counts. Here the CDR3 DNA reads TGTGCCAGCAGCGTAGTTTCGCGGGGCACAGATACGCAGTATTTT. Translated, it gives CASSVVSRGTDTQYF. The rearrangement uses TRBV9 and TRBJ2-3, with D perhaps matching TRBD2 (5 bases). CDR1 and CDR2 from the germline V gene are SGDLS and YYNGEE. Trimming took off 0 bases at V and 1 base at J, with 9 bases between the two ends. This CDR3 has 15 residues.

The table lists this clonotype with many counts. This chain joins TRBV9 and TRBJ2-5, with a weak D call TRBD1 (5 bases). Germline CDR1 SGDLS, CDR2 YYNGEE. The V end was cut by 0 bases, the J end by 4 bases, with 7 bases between. CDR3 length: 13 amino acids. In DNA, the CDR3 is TGTGCCAGCAGCGTAGCAGGGTTAGAGACCCAGTACTTC. It codes for CASSVAGLETQYF.

This clonotype occurred many times. Written as DNA, the CDR3 is TGTGCCAGCAGCGTAGGCCGGGAGGGCACAGATACGCAGTATTTT. The encoded protein is CASSVGREGTDTQYF. The gene calls are TRBV9 and TRBJ2-3, with TRBD2 matching 7 bases. The V segment lost 0 bases and the J segment 1 base; nucleotides outside the gene matches: 2. The CDR3 spans 15 residues. From germline, CDR1 is SGDLS and CDR2 YYNGEE.

By share of the sample, this clonotype is medium-sized. The CDR3 nucleotides read TGTGCCAGCAGCGTAGCTGGGACAGACAATGAGCAGTTCTTC. Translated: CASSVAGTDNEQFF. The chain couples TRBV9 to TRBJ2-1; TRBD1 matches at 7 bases. V shed 0 bases and J 5 bases; nucleotides not matched to a gene: 2. The CDR3 loop spans 14 amino acids. The germline V gene encodes CDR1 SGDLS and CDR2 YYNGEE.

This clonotype showed up many times. CDR3 nucleotides: TGTGCCAGCAGCGTAGAGGACAGGAGAGCAGATACGCAGTATTTT. Translating it yields CASSVEDRRADTQYF. The chain is built from TRBV9 and TRBJ2-3; 7 bases agree with TRBD1. The germline gives CDR1 SGDLS, CDR2 YYNGEE. V shed 0 bases, J shed 4 bases, and the junction held 5 bases outside the gene matches. CDR3 length: 15 amino acids. Together with reference TRBV9 and TRBJ2-3, the CDR3 gives the full variable domain: DSGVTQTPKHLITATGQRVTLRCSPRSGDLSVYWYQQSLDQGLQFLIQYYNGEERAKGNILERFSAQQFPDLHSELNLSSLELGDSALYFCASSVEDRRADTQYFGPGTRLTVL.

This clonotype was seen many times. The chain has TRBV9 and TRBJ2-3; 10 bases agree with TRBD1. The CDR3 covers 14 residues. V shed 3 bases, J shed 4 bases, and the junction held 2 bases outside the gene matches. CDR1 and CDR2 (germline): SGDLS, YYNGEE. The CDR3 loop reads CASSGQGAADTQYF. In DNA form, the CDR3 reads TGTGCCAGCAGCGGACAGGGGGCGGCAGATACGCAGTATTTT.

This clonotype was seen ten or more times. The chain links TRBV9 to TRBJ2-1; TRBD2 matches at 7 bases. CDR3 length: 14 residues. The germline V gene has CDR1 SGDLS and CDR2 YYNGEE. The V segment lost 4 bases and the J segment 6 bases; nucleotides outside the gene matches: 7. The CDR3 loop is CASSPGTNLNEQFF. The CDR3 coding sequence is TGTGCCAGCAGCCCCGGGACTAACCTCAATGAGCAGTTCTTC.

By sample fraction, this clonotype is medium-sized. V and J are TRBV9 and TRBJ2-1; 10 bases match TRBD2. The junction had 10 bases not matched to a gene; V was cut back by 6 bases and J by 4 bases. CDR1 and CDR2 from the germline V gene are SGDLS and YYNGEE. This CDR3 region has 16 residues. DNA of the CDR3: TGTGCCAGCACCGCCGAAGAGCGGGGGGGTTACAATGAGCAGTTCTTC. It encodes CASTAEERGGYNEQFF.

The V call is TRBV9, the J call TRBJ2-5, with a weak D call TRBD2 (5 bases). This CDR3 is 12 amino acids long. The V end was cut by 6 bases, the J end by 0 bases, with 6 bases between. Germline assignment: CDR1 SGDLS and CDR2 YYNGEE. The CDR3 loop is CASKGDQETQYF. The CDR3 DNA follows: TGTGCCAGCAAGGGAGACCAAGAGACCCAGTACTTC.

This clonotype occurred many times. The chain links TRBV9 to TRBJ2-2, with D tentatively TRBD1 (5 bases). CDR3 length: 16 amino acids. Germline-derived CDR1 and CDR2 are SGDLS and YYNGEE. The V and J ends lost 0 bases and 0 bases respectively, with 9 bases between them. The CDR3 sequence is CASSVGSQANTGELFF. The CDR3 bases are TGTGCCAGCAGCGTAGGTTCACAGGCGAACACCGGGGAGCTGTTTTTT.

This clonotype came up a few times. It may be a read error: a sequence one base away is much more abundant. The chain has TRBV9 and TRBJ2-3; the D gene could be TRBD1 or TRBD2 (5 bases each). Germline lookup yields CDR1 SGDLS and CDR2 YYNGEE. The V and J ends lost 0 bases and 0 bases respectively, with 8 bases between them. This CDR3 is built from 15 residues. Written as DNA, the CDR3 is TGTGCCAGCAGCGTAGCTGGGGGTAGCACAGATACGCAGTATTTT. Protein sequence: CASSVAGGSTDTQYF.

This clonotype occurred many times. The genes are TRBV9 and TRBJ2-7; 7 bases fit TRBD1. The CDR3 is 14 amino acids. Per the germline V gene, CDR1 is SGDLS and CDR2 is YYNGEE. Trimming removed 0 bases from V and 4 bases from J; junction bases left unmatched: 4. The CDR3 bases are TGTGCCAGCAGCGTAGATAACAGGGGATACGAGCAGTACTTC. It translates to CASSVDNRGYEQYF.

This clonotype was counted ten times or more. The gene calls are TRBV9 and TRBJ2-1, with TRBD2 identical over 11 bases. Germline V CDR1 and CDR2: SGDLS, YYNGEE. V dropped 5 bases and J dropped 2; count of bases not matched to a gene: 9. The CDR3 has 17 amino acids. CDR3 region: CASSPSQGLAAYNEQFF. Written as DNA, the CDR3 is TGTGCCAGCAGTCCCTCCCAGGGACTAGCGGCCTACAATGAGCAGTTCTTC.

This clonotype was observed many times. This chain links TRBV9 with TRBJ1-3; D gene ambiguous. CDR1 and CDR2 (germline): SGDLS, YYNGEE. The V end was cut by 0 bases, the J end by 0 bases, with 10 bases between. This CDR3 has 16 amino acids. The CDR3 DNA reads TGTGCCAGCAGCGTAGTCCCGGGTCCCTCTGGAAACACCATATATTTT. Translated: CASSVVPGPSGNTIYF. The full variable domain, with the rest looked up from reference TRBV9 and TRBJ1-3, is DSGVTQTPKHLITATGQRVTLRCSPRSGDLSVYWYQQSLDQGLQFLIQYYNGEERAKGNILERFSAQQFPDLHSELNLSSLELGDSALYFCASSVVPGPSGNTIYFGEGSWLTVV.